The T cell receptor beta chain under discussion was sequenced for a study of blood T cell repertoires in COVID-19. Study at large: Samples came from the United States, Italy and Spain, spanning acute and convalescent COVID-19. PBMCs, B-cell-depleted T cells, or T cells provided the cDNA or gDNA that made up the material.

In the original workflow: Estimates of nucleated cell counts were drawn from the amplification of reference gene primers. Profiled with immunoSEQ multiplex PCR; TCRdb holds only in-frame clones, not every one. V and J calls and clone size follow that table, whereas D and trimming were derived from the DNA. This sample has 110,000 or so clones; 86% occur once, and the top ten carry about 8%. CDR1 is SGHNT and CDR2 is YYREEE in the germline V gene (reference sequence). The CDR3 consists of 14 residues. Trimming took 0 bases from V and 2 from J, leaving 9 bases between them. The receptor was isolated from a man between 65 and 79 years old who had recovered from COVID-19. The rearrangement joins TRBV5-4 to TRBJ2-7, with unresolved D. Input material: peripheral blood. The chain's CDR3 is CASSLGPNTYEQYF. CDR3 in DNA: TGTGCCAGCAGCTTGGGGCCGAACACCTACGAGCAGTACTTC.